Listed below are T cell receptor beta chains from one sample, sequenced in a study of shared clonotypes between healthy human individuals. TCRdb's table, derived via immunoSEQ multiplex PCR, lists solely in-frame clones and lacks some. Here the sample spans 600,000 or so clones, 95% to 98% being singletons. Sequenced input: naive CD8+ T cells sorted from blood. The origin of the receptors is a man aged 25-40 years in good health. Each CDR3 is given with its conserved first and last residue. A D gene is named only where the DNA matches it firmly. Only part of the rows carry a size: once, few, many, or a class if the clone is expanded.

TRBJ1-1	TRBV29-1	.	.	CSVARNTEAFF	TGCAGCGTTGCCAGGAACACTGAAGCTTTCTTT
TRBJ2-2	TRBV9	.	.	CASSPKGRTNTGELFF	TGTGCCAGCAGCCCCAAGGGGCGGACGAACACCGGGGAGCTGTTTTTT
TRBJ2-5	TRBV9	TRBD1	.	CASSPRTGIGETQYF	TGTGCCAGCAGCCCACGGACAGGGATCGGGGAGACCCAGTACTTC
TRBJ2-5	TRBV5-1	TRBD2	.	CASSAGTSGEETQYF	TGCGCCAGCAGCGCCGGGACTAGCGGGGAAGAGACCCAGTACTTC
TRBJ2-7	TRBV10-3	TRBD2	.	CATSGSYEQYF	TGTGCCACGAGCGGGAGCTACGAGCAGTACTTC
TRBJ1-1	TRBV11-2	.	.	CASSPTGGGFLMNTEAFF	TGTGCCAGCAGCCCCACCGGGGGGGGGTTCCTCATGAACACTGAAGCTTTCTTT
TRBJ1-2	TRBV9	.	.	CASSARPYGYTF	TGTGCCAGCAGCGCCCGGCCCTATGGCTACACCTTC
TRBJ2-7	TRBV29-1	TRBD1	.	CSAQGDSYEQYF	TGCAGTGCCCAGGGGGATTCGTACGAGCAGTACTTC
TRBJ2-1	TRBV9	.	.	CASSASGADYNEQFF	TGTGCCAGCAGCGCCTCGGGGGCGGACTACAATGAGCAGTTCTTC
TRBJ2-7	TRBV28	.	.	CATQSGSGRSYEQYF	TGTGCCACCCAATCGGGTAGCGGACGTTCCTACGAGCAGTACTTC
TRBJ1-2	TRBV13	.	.	CASSLRESNYGYTF	TGTGCCAGCAGCTTGAGGGAGTCTAACTATGGCTACACCTTC
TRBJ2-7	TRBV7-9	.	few	CASSSQTGYEQYF	TGTGCCAGCAGCTCCCAGACGGGTTACGAGCAGTACTTC
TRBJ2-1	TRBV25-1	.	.	CASSEYGVSSYNEQFF	TGTGCCAGCAGTGAATACGGAGTTAGCTCCTACAATGAGCAGTTCTTC
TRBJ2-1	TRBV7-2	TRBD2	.	CASSLAPTSGRAGNEQFF	TGTGCCAGCAGCTTAGCCCCGACTAGCGGGAGGGCAGGCAATGAGCAGTTCTTC
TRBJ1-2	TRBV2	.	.	CASPPDPGVNYGYTF	TGTGCCAGCCCCCCAGACCCCGGGGTGAACTATGGCTACACCTTC
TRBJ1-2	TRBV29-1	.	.	CSGGRLQDGYTF	TGCAGCGGGGGACGGTTACAGGATGGCTACACCTTC
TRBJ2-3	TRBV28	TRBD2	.	CASSSFISGRISSTDTQYF	TGTGCCAGCAGTTCCTTTATTAGCGGGAGAATATCTAGCACAGATACGCAGTATTTT
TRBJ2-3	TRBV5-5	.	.	CASSPYYSYGVGRTDTQYF	TGTGCCAGCAGCCCGTACTACTCCTATGGAGTCGGTCGCACAGATACGCAGTATTTT
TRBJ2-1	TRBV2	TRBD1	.	CASSVSGDRVFF	TGTGCCAGCAGTGTCTCGGGGGACAGGGTCTTCTTC
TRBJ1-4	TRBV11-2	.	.	CASSPAGTNEKLFF	TGTGCCAGCAGCCCAGCAGGCACTAATGAAAAACTGTTTTTT
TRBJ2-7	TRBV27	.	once	CASSFSRGGYYEQYF	TGTGCCAGCAGTTTTAGCAGAGGAGGGTACTACGAGCAGTACTTC
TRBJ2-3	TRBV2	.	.	CASRSGLLTDTQYF	TGTGCCAGCAGGTCCGGACTACTGACAGATACGCAGTATTTT
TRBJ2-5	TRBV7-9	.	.	CASSPRKDRTQETQYF	TGTGCCAGCAGCCCACGTAAGGACCGTACCCAAGAGACCCAGTACTTC
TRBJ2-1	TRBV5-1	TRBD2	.	CASSIAGVYSNEQFF	TGCGCCAGCAGCATAGCGGGAGTTTACTCCAATGAGCAGTTCTTC
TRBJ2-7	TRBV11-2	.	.	CASSLEVTFEQYF	TGTGCCAGCAGCTTAGAAGTTACTTTCGAGCAGTACTTC
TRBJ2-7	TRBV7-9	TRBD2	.	CASSLEGLAPYEQYF	TGTGCCAGCAGCTTAGAGGGACTAGCGCCCTACGAGCAGTACTTC
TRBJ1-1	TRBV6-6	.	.	CASSSRYTEAFF	TGTGCCAGCAGTTCGAGATATACTGAAGCTTTCTTT
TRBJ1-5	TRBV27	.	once	CASSLGGVHQPQHF	TGTGCCAGCAGTTTAGGAGGGGTGCATCAGCCCCAGCATTTT
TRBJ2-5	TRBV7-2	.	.	CASSSGRIQETQYF	TGTGCCAGCAGCTCCGGACGCATCCAAGAGACCCAGTACTTC
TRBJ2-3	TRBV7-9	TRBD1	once	CASSYGTGGTRDTQYF	TGTGCCAGCAGCTACGGGACAGGGGGAACGAGAGATACGCAGTATTTT
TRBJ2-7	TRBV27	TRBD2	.	CASSLLAGELYEQYF	TGTGCCAGCAGTTTACTAGCGGGAGAGCTCTACGAGCAGTACTTC